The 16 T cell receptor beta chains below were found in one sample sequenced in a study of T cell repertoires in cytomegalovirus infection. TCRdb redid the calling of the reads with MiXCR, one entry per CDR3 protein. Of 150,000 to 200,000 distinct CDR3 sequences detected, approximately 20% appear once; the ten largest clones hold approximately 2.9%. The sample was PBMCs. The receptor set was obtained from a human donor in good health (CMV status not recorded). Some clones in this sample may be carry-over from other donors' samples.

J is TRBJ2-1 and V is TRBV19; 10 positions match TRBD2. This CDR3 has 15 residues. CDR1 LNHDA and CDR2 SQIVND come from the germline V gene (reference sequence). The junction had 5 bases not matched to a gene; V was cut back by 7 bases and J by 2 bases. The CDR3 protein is CASKLAGSAYNEQFF. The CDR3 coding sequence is TGTGCCAGTAAACTAGCGGGGTCCGCCTACAATGAGCAGTTCTTC.

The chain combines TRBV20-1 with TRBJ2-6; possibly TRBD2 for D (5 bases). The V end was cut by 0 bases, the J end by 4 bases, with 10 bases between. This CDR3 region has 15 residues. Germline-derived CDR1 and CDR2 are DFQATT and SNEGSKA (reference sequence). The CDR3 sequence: CSARDRGNGANVLTF. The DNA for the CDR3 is TGCAGTGCTAGAGATCGAGGGAACGGGGCCAACGTCCTGACTTTC.

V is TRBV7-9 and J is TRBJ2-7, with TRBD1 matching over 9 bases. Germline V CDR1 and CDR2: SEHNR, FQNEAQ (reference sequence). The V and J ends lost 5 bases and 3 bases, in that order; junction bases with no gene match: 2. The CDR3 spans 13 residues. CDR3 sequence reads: CASSKGQGYEQYF. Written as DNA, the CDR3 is TGTGCCAGCAGCAAGGGACAGGGCTACGAGCAGTACTTC. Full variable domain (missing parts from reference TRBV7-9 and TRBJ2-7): DTGVSQNPRHKITKRGQNVTFRCDPISEHNRLYWYRQTLGQGPEFLTYFQNEAQLEKSRLLSDRFSAERPKGSFSTLEIQRTEQGDSAMYLCASSKGQGYEQYFGPGTRLTVT.

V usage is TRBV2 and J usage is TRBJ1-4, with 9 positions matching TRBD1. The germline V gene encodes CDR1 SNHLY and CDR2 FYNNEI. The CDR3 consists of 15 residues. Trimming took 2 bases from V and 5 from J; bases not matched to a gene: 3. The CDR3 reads CASSETGTGNEKLFF. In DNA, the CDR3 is TGTGCCAGCAGTGAAACGGGGACAGGGAATGAAAAACTGTTTTTT.

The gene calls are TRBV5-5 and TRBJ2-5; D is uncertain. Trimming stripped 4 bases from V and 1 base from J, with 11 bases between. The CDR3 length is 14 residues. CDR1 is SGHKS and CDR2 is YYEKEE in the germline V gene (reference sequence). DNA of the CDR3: TGTGCCAGCAGCCCTCTTGTGTCCCAAGAGACCCAGTACTTC. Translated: CASSPLVSQETQYF.

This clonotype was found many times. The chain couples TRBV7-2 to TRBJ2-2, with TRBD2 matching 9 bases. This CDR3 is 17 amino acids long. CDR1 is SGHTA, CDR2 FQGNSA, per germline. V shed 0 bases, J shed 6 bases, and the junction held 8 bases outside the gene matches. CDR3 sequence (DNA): TGTGCCAGCAGCTTAGCGCTAGGCGGGGGGGGTGCCGGGGAGCTGTTTTTT. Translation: CASSLALGGGGAGELFF.

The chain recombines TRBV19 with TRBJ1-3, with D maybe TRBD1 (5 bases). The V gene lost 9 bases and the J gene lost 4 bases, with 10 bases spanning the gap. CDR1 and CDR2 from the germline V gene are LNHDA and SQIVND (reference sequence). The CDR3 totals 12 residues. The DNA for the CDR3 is TGTGCCAGCAGGGAAACGGGAAACACCATATATTTT. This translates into CASRETGNTIYF.

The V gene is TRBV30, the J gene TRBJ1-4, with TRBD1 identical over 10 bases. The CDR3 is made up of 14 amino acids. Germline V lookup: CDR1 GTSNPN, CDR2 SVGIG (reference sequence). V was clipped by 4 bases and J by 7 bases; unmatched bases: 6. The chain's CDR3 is CAWNRQGASEKLFF. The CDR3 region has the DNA TGTGCCTGGAACCGACAGGGGGCTTCTGAAAAACTGTTTTTT.

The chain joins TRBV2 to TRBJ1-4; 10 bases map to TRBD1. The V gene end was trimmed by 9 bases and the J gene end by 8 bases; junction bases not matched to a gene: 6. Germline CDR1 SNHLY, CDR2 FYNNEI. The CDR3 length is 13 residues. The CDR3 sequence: CARGDRGDEKLFF. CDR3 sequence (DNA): TGTGCCAGAGGGGACAGGGGAGACGAAAAACTGTTTTTT.

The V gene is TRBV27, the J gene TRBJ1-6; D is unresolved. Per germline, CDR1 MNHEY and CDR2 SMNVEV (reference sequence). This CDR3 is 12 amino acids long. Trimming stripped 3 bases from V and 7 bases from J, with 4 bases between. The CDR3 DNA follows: TGTGCCAGCAGTTTCTTCAATTCACCCCTCCACTTT. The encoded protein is CASSFFNSPLHF.

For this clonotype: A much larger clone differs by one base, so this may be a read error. CDR3 sequence: CGSSLRQGAGEQYF. Written as DNA, the CDR3 is TGTGGCAGCAGCCTACGACAGGGGGCGGGCGAGCAGTACTTC. The chain joins TRBV7-2 to TRBJ2-7, with 10 bases identical to TRBD1. The CDR3 runs to 14 residues. The germline CDR1 and CDR2 sequences are SGHTA and FQGNSA.

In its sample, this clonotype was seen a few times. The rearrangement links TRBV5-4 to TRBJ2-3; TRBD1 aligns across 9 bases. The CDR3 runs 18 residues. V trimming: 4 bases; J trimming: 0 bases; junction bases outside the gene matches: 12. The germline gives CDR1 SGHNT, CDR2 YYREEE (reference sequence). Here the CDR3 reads CASSREVTGGLSTDTQYF. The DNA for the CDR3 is TGTGCCAGCAGCCGGGAGGTGACAGGGGGACTTAGCACAGATACGCAGTATTTT. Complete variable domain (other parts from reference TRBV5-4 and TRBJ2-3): ETGVTQSPTHLIKTRGQQVTLRCSSQSGHNTVSWYQQALGQGPQFIFQYYREEENGRGNFPPRFSGLQFPNYSSELNVNALELDDSALYLCASSREVTGGLSTDTQYFGPGTRLTVL.

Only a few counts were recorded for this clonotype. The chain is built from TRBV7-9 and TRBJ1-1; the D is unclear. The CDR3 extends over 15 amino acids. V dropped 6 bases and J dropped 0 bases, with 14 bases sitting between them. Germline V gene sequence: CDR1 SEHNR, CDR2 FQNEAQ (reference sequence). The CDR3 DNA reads TGTGCCAGCAGTCGAGACCTCTTCATGAACACTGAAGCTTTCTTT. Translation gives CASSRDLFMNTEAFF. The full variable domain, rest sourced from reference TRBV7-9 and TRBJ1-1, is DTGVSQNPRHKITKRGQNVTFRCDPISEHNRLYWYRQTLGQGPEFLTYFQNEAQLEKSRLLSDRFSAERPKGSFSTLEIQRTEQGDSAMYLCASSRDLFMNTEAFFGQGTRLTVV.

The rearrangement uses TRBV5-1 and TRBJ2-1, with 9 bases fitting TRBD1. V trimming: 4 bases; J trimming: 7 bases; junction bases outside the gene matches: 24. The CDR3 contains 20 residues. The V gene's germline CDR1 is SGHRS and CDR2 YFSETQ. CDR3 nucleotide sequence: TGCGCCAGCAGCCCTATGCTCCCGGGACAGGGAACCCTCCATGGGAATGAGCAGTTCTTC. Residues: CASSPMLPGQGTLHGNEQFF.

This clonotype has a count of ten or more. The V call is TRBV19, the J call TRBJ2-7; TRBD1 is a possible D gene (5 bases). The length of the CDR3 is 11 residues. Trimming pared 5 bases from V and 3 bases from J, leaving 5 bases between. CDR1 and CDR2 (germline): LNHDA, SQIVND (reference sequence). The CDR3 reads CASSQGYEQYF. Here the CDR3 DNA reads TGTGCCAGTAGTCAGGGCTACGAGCAGTACTTC. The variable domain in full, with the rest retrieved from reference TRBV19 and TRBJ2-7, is DGGITQSPKYLFRKEGQNVTLSCEQNLNHDAMYWYRQDPGQGLRLIYYSQIVNDFQKGDIAEGYSVSREKKESFPLTVTSAQKNPTAFYLCASSQGYEQYFGPGTRLTVT.

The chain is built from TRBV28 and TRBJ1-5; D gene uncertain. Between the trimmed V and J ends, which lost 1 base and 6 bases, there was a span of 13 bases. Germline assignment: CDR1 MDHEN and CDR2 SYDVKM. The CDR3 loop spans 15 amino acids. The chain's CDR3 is CASSLSHRVSQPQHF. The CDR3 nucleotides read TGTGCCAGCAGTTTATCCCACAGAGTATCTCAGCCCCAGCATTTT.